This TCR beta chain stems from a study of response to subunit inactivated influenza vaccine. One entry per CDR3 protein, called by TCRdb with MiXCR from the RT-PCR reads. The data contain around 200,000 distinct CDR3 sequences, approximately 15% of them singletons. Germline V gene sequence: CDR1 SGHRS, CDR2 YFSETQ. The length of the CDR3 is 15 residues. J lost 6 bases, V lost 4 bases, and 7 bases had no gene match. This clonotype came up a few times. This specimen consisted of CD8+ T cells sorted from PBMCs, obtained more than 4 days after vaccination. This sequence was found in a man aged 50-60 years who received an inactivated influenza vaccine. The chain has TRBV5-1 and TRBJ2-3, with TRBD2 matching 11 bases. The chain's CDR3 is CASSPASGGTDTQYF. DNA for the CDR3: TGCGCCAGCAGCCCGGCTAGCGGGGGGACGGATACGCAGTATTTT.